Listed below are T cell receptor beta chains from one sample, sequenced in a study of blood T cell repertoires in COVID-19. Here immunoSEQ multiplex PCR was the method, and the copy in TCRdb shows in-frame clones only, minus some. Here the sample spans just over 650,000 clones, around 89% being singletons. The sample was peripheral blood. These receptor sequences come from a woman aged 18-29 years with acute or convalescent COVID-19. Both conserved end residues are part of each CDR3. A D gene is named only where the DNA matches it firmly. Where a row states a size, it is once, few, many or the class of an expanded clone; other rows omit it.

j_call d_call clone_size v_call cdr3_nt cdr3_aa
TRBJ1-2 TRBD1 . TRBV7-9 TGTGCCAGCAGCGGGGGAACAGGGGCCATCCCCCAGATCTATGGCTACACCTTC CASSGGTGAIPQIYGYTF
TRBJ2-7 TRBD1 . TRBV5-1 TGCGCCAGCAGCTCCGGGACAGGGGGCCTCGAGCAGTACTTC CASSSGTGGLEQYF
TRBJ1-1 . . TRBV5-1 TGCGCCAGCAGGGCAACGACAGGGAACACTGAAGCTTTCTTT CASRATTGNTEAFF
TRBJ1-1 . . TRBV6-5 TGTGCCAGCAGTTACCTGAGTCGGGACACTGAAGCTTTCTTT CASSYLSRDTEAFF
TRBJ2-3 TRBD2 . TRBV27 TGTGCCAGCAGTTTTTCGGGGGGGGGAGATACGCAGTATTTT CASSFSGGGDTQYF
TRBJ1-1 TRBD1 . TRBV7-9 TGTGCCAGTCGGCCGGGACAGTCGAACACTGAAGCTTTCTTT CASRPGQSNTEAFF
TRBJ2-7 TRBD2 . TRBV7-2 TGTGCCAGCAGCTCGTTTTCGGGGGGGCTTTACGAGCAGTACTTC CASSSFSGGLYEQYF
TRBJ1-2 TRBD1 few TRBV6-4 TGTGCCAGCAGTGACTCAGAGGGGGCGCATGGCTACACCTTC CASSDSEGAHGYTF
TRBJ2-5 TRBD2 . TRBV7-2 TGTGCCAGCAGCATATCCTGGACTAGCGGGGGAAGAGAGACCCAGTACTTC CASSISWTSGGRETQYF
TRBJ1-1 . . TRBV5-1 TGCGCCAGCAGACCCACCGGGACACCTAACACTGAAGCTTTCTTT CASRPTGTPNTEAFF
TRBJ1-2 . . TRBV24-1 TGTGCCACCAGTGATTTGCAGGCTCAGGGCCATTTTCCCTACTATGGCTACACCTTC CATSDLQAQGHFPYYGYTF
TRBJ2-5 TRBD1 . TRBV4-1 TGCGCCAGCAGTCTGCCGACAGGGGATGACGAGACCCAGTACTTC CASSLPTGDDETQYF
TRBJ1-4 TRBD1 . TRBV6-6 TGTGCCAGCAGTCGATCGACAGGGGAAGGCGAAAAACTGTTTTTT CASSRSTGEGEKLFF
TRBJ1-4 . . TRBV5-4 TGTGCCAGCAGCCTACCAGGGAACAACGAAAAACTGTTTTTT CASSLPGNNEKLFF
TRBJ2-7 . . TRBV6-5 TGTGCCAGCAGAACCCAGGGCTACGAGCAGTACTTC CASRTQGYEQYF
TRBJ2-7 TRBD2 . TRBV5-1 TGCGCCAGCAGCTCTAGCGGGGGGGATGCCCGCGGGCAGTACTTC CASSSSGGDARGQYF
TRBJ1-2 TRBD1 . TRBV18 TGTGCCAGCTCGCTACAGGGGGCTAACTATGGCTACACCTTC CASSLQGANYGYTF
TRBJ1-3 TRBD1 . TRBV7-2 TGTGCCAGCAGCTTATCGACAGGGCTCGTCTCTGGAAACACCATATATTTT CASSLSTGLVSGNTIYF
TRBJ2-7 . . TRBV27 TGTGCCAGCAGTTTAAGGAGGGGGGGGGAGCAGTACTTC CASSLRRGGEQYF
TRBJ2-1 TRBD2 . TRBV2 TGTGCCAGCAGGACGAAGCGGGGGGGTTTCAATGAGCAGTTCTTC CASRTKRGGFNEQFF
TRBJ1-2 . . TRBV5-5 TGTGCCAGCAGCTACGGACTGGACTACTACACCTTC CASSYGLDYYTF
TRBJ1-1 . . TRBV6-5 TGTGCCATCGAAACAGTAGTTATGGAAGCTTTCTTT CAIETVVMEAFF
TRBJ1-4 TRBD1 . TRBV9 TGTGCCAGCAGCGCTACCCTGTCAGGGACAGGGGGCTCTCGTAGTGAAAAACTGTTTTTT CASSATLSGTGGSRSEKLFF
TRBJ2-7 . . TRBV18 TGTGCCAGCTCACCTATCGGGGGTAACGAGCAGTACTTC CASSPIGGNEQYF
TRBJ1-5 . . TRBV14 TGTGCCAGCAGCCAAGGATTCGGGCAGGGCCAGCCCCAGCATTTT CASSQGFGQGQPQHF
TRBJ1-1 . . TRBV5-1 TGCGCCAGCAGCCTCCTAGGGGGGGCGAACACTGAAGCTTTCTTT CASSLLGGANTEAFF
TRBJ1-2 . . TRBV12-5 TGTGCTAGTGGCTCCAGCCCGAGCCGTGGGACGGGGGGGCGTAAGGCCGGCTACACCTTC CASGSSPSRGTGGRKAGYTF
TRBJ2-2 TRBD1 . TRBV6-4 TGTGCCAGCAGCGTCCTTTTGGGACAGGGTCCTCCAAGAAACACCGGGGAGCTGTTTTTT CASSVLLGQGPPRNTGELFF
TRBJ1-2 . . TRBV5-1 TGCGCCAGCAGCTTGGAATTGCTACAGGGCCATGGCTACACCTTC CASSLELLQGHGYTF
TRBJ1-2 TRBD1 . TRBV9 TGTGCCAGCAGCGTAGTTGGACAGGGGGACCCTAACTATGGCTACACCTTC CASSVVGQGDPNYGYTF